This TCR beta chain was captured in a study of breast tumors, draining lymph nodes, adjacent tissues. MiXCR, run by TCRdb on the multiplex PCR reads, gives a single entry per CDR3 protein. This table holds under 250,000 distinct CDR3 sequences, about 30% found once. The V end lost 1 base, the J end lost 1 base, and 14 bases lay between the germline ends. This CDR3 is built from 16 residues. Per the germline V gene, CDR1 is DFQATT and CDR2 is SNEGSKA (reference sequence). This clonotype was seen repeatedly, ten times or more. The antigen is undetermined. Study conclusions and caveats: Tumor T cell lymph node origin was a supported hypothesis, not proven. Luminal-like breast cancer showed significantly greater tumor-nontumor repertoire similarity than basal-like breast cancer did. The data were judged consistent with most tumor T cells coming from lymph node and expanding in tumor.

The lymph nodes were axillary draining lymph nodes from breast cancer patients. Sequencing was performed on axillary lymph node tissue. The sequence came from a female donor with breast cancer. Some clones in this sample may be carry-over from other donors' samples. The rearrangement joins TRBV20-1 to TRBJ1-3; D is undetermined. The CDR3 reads CSARGAGRTSGNTIYF. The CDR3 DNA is TGCAGTGCTAGAGGGGCTGGACGGACGTCTGGAAACACCATATATTTT.